Each of the 25 T cell receptor beta chains below was sequenced from the same sample in a study of CD8+ T cells in alopecia areata. The treatment here: oral pan-JAK inhibitor, 5-10 mg twice daily. RNA extraction was followed by reverse transcription into cDNA, which acted as the sequencing template. Clones were read by immunoSEQ multiplex PCR, and TCRdb kept only the in-frame ones, dropping some. This sample carries 180,000 or so clones, 55% to 75% of them seen once, and the ten largest clones take 5.5% to 6%. The sample consisted of CD4+ T cells sorted from blood, taken at week 24, from a patient treated with tofacitinib. The receptors come from a human donor with alopecia areata.

Concerning this clone itself: Other DNA sequences in the sample encode the same CDR3. This chain connects TRBV5-1 to TRBJ1-2; D unresolved. V lost 0 bases and J lost 4, with 7 bases in between. Looked up from germline, CDR1 is SGHRS and CDR2 is YFSETQ. This CDR3 has 13 residues. The CDR3 loop reads CASSLEGSYGYTF. The CDR3 bases are TGCGCCAGCAGCTTGGAAGGCAGCTATGGCTACACCTTC.

The CDR3 nucleotides read TGCAGCGTTGCGGAGACAAATAGCAATCAGCCCCAGCATTTT. Its translation is CSVAETNSNQPQHF. The genes are TRBV29-1 and TRBJ1-5; D is unresolved. The CDR3 consists of 14 residues. The V gene lost 4 bases and the J gene lost 0 bases, with 10 bases spanning the gap. Germline V lookup: CDR1 SQVTM, CDR2 ANQGSEA.

The V and J genes are TRBV4-3 and TRBJ2-5, with 14 bases fitting TRBD2. The CDR3 runs 16 residues. Trimming removed 3 bases from V and 5 bases from J; junction bases left unmatched: 5. Germline-derived CDR1 and CDR2 are LGHNA and YSLEER. The CDR3, as DNA: TGCGCCAGCAGCCAGGGACTAGCGGGAGCGGGGGAGACCCAGTACTTC. Its translation: CASSQGLAGAGETQYF.

The gene calls are TRBV28 and TRBJ2-5; TRBD1 matches 8 bases. Germline V lookup: CDR1 MDHEN, CDR2 SYDVKM. There are 14 residues in the CDR3. The junction had 2 bases not matched to a gene; V was cut back by 3 bases and J by 2 bases. The CDR3 sequence is CASSFRQGQETQYF. The CDR3 DNA sequence: TGTGCCAGCAGTTTCAGACAGGGGCAAGAGACCCAGTACTTC.

This CDR3 reads CASSSLLVIAGEQFF. The CDR3 region has the DNA TGTGCCAGCAGCTCCCTCCTTGTAATAGCGGGCGAGCAGTTCTTC. The chain recombines TRBV13 with TRBJ2-1; TRBD2 matches at 7 bases. J was trimmed by 10 bases and V by 4 bases; bases with no gene match: 13. This CDR3 contains 15 residues. Germline values: CDR1 PRHDT, CDR2 FYEKMQ (reference sequence).

The table lists this clone with a count of one. The J gene is TRBJ2-4, the V gene TRBV5-6; the match to TRBD1 covers 9 bases. V shed 5 bases, J shed 7 bases, and the junction held 7 bases outside the gene matches. This CDR3 has 14 amino acids. Germline assignment: CDR1 SGHDT and CDR2 YYEEEE. CDR3 amino acids: CASRGQGWDNIQYF. The CDR3 DNA reads TGTGCCAGCAGGGGACAGGGATGGGATAACATTCAGTACTTC.

This chain joins TRBV11-2 and TRBJ1-4, with no clear D. There are 17 residues in the CDR3. CDR1 is SGHAT, CDR2 FQNNGV, per germline. V dropped 2 bases and J dropped 0 bases, with 13 bases sitting between them. The CDR3 loop is CASSLMGGSTTNEKLFF. CDR3 DNA sequence: TGTGCCAGCAGCTTAATGGGCGGCTCTACAACTAATGAAAAACTGTTTTTT.

The chain has TRBV6-5 and TRBJ2-5; a possible D gene is TRBD2 (5 bases). Germline V gene data show CDR1 as MNHEY and CDR2 as SVGAGI. V lost 1 base to trimming and J lost 4 bases, with 13 bases between them. The CDR3 is 15 amino acids. CDR3 protein: CASSYWSGLGETQYF. Written as DNA, the CDR3 is TGTGCCAGCAGTTACTGGTCGGGGTTAGGAGAGACCCAGTACTTC.

This clone was observed a handful of times. The rearrangement links TRBV7-2 to TRBJ2-7; D not certain. From germline, CDR1 is SGHTA and CDR2 FQGNSA. The CDR3 totals 12 residues. V shed 3 bases and J shed 5 bases, with 8 bases lying between them. Here the CDR3 DNA reads TGTGCCAGCAGCTTTTCCGGCGACGAGCAGTACTTC. This translates into CASSFSGDEQYF.

This clone has a handful of counts. This chain connects TRBV4-3 to TRBJ1-3; tentative D call: TRBD1 (6 bases). Germline CDR1 and CDR2: LGHNA and YSLEER. V was clipped by 0 bases and J by 2 bases, with 14 bases between them. The CDR3 sequence is 17 residues long. The CDR3 bases are TGCGCCAGCAGCCAAGATCTATCGGGGGGGCCTGGAAACACCATATATTTT. Translation: CASSQDLSGGPGNTIYF.

This chain connects TRBV10-3 to TRBJ2-7; 11 bases match TRBD2. Germline CDR1 ENHRY, CDR2 SYGVKD. V gave up 4 bases and J gave up 0 bases; unmatched junction bases: 5. The length of the CDR3 is 16 residues. The CDR3 nucleotides read TGTGCCATCAGTGCTCTGGGACTAGCGGACTCCTACGAGCAGTACTTC. Amino acids: CAISALGLADSYEQYF.

About this clone: Sequence at one end of the junction differs from germline and may be a read error. The chain employs TRBV4-1 and TRBJ1-5, with 9 positions matching TRBD1. CDR3 length equals 14 residues. Germline V gene data show CDR1 as MGHRA and CDR2 as YSYEKL. The CDR3 sequence is CASSHTGGFQAQHF. The DNA for the CDR3 is TGCGCCAGCAGCCACACAGGGGGCTTTCAGGCCCAGCATTTT.

The J gene is TRBJ1-2, the V gene TRBV29-1, with unresolved D. CDR3 length equals 11 residues. V lost 0 bases and J lost 6, with 5 bases in between. Germline assignment: CDR1 SQVTM and CDR2 ANQGSEA. Written as DNA, the CDR3 is TGCAGCGTTGAAGATCTACATGGCTACACCTTC. This gives the protein CSVEDLHGYTF. Combining the CDR3 with reference TRBV29-1 and TRBJ1-2 gives the whole variable domain SAVISQKPSRDICQRGTSLTIQCQVDSQVTMMFWYRQQPGQSLTLIATANQGSEATYESGFVIDKFPISRPNLTFSTLTVSNMSPEDSSIYLCSVEDLHGYTFGSGTRLTVV.

The chain is built from TRBV27 and TRBJ2-7, with TRBD1 identical over 8 bases. The ends lost 4 bases at V and 3 bases at J; junction bases unmatched: 8. There are 15 residues in the CDR3. In germline, CDR1 is MNHEY, CDR2 SMNVEV (reference sequence). In nucleotides, the CDR3 is TGTGCCAGCAGTTCCACCGGGACAGGTCTCTACGAGCAGTACTTC. This codes for CASSSTGTGLYEQYF.

The gene calls are TRBV7-3 and TRBJ1-4; D is undetermined. Trimming pared 0 bases from V and 6 bases from J, leaving 8 bases between. CDR3 length: 14 amino acids. Germline CDR1 reads SGHTA; CDR2 reads FQGTGA. The CDR3 DNA reads TGTGCCAGCAGCTTAACGGCTCGTGATGAAAAACTGTTTTTT. Translating it yields CASSLTARDEKLFF.

This clone was detected only a few times. The V gene is TRBV7-2, the J gene TRBJ2-7, with 7 positions matching TRBD1. Trimming at V came to 5 bases and at J to 1 base, leaving 11 bases not matched to a gene. Germline CDR1 is SGHTA and CDR2 is FQGNSA. The CDR3 loop spans 16 amino acids. The CDR3: CASSAQTGRGSYEQYF. DNA of the CDR3: TGTGCCAGCAGCGCCCAAACCGGCAGGGGGTCCTACGAGCAGTACTTC.

The rearrangement joins TRBV6-5 to TRBJ1-2; no firm D call. CDR3 length: 11 amino acids. Germline lookup yields CDR1 MNHEY and CDR2 SVGAGI. Trimming took 5 bases from V and 8 from J, leaving 9 bases between them. CDR3 protein: CASSNIQGYTF. The CDR3 DNA is TGTGCCAGCAGTAACATTCAGGGCTACACCTTC.

This chain links TRBV5-1 with TRBJ1-2, with TRBD1 matching 8 bases. The trim removed 8 bases at V and 2 bases at J, leaving 2 bases unmatched. The CDR3 is 12 amino acids. Germline V gene sequence: CDR1 SGHRS, CDR2 YFSETQ. For the CDR3, the DNA is TGCGCCAGTGGACAGGGAAACTATGGCTACACCTTC. It specifies CASGQGNYGYTF.

The chain joins TRBV7-9 to TRBJ1-2; 8 bases align to TRBD1. There are 14 residues in the CDR3. CDR1 is SEHNR and CDR2 is FQNEAQ in the germline V gene (reference sequence). V gave up 2 bases and J gave up 6 bases; unmatched junction bases: 5. The CDR3: CASSLTDRGNGYTF. The CDR3 DNA sequence: TGTGCCAGCAGCTTAACCGACAGGGGAAATGGCTACACCTTC.

V gene TRBV2 combines with J gene TRBJ1-5, with a tentative D call TRBD1 (5 bases). Germline CDR1 SNHLY, CDR2 FYNNEI. With 4 bases removed from V and 2 bases from J, the gap between germline ends came to 9 bases. The CDR3 consists of 14 residues. The CDR3 region has the DNA TGTGCCAGCAGTGTATTACAGGGCAATCAGCCCCAGCATTTT. Translated, it gives CASSVLQGNQPQHF.

The rearrangement uses TRBV7-9 and TRBJ2-3; D uncertain. Deletions cut 6 bases from V and 3 bases from J, with 4 bases between. Germline CDR1 SEHNR, CDR2 FQNEAQ (reference sequence). The CDR3 is 11 residues long. The CDR3 region has the DNA TGTGCCAGCAGGTTGACAGATACGCAGTATTTT. Translated, it gives CASRLTDTQYF.

The CDR3 region has the DNA TGTGCCATCAGATTAAACAGGGGTGGAAACACCATATATTTT. Translation gives CAIRLNRGGNTIYF. J is TRBJ1-3 and V is TRBV10-3, with 7 positions matching TRBD1. V shed 6 bases and J 3 bases; nucleotides not matched to a gene: 5. This CDR3 spans 14 amino acids. Germline V gives CDR1 ENHRY, CDR2 SYGVKD.

The chain carries TRBV2 and TRBJ2-1; 8 bases agree with TRBD2. V lost 5 bases to trimming and J lost 0 bases; unmatched junction nucleotides: 9. This CDR3 spans 17 amino acids. CDR1 is SNHLY and CDR2 is FYNNEI in the germline V gene. CDR3 sequence: CASSLGVSGASYNEQFF. CDR3 bases: TGTGCCAGCAGTTTGGGGGTTAGCGGGGCCTCCTACAATGAGCAGTTCTTC.

The chain recombines TRBV30 with TRBJ2-1; 14 bases fit TRBD2. This CDR3 is built from 13 residues. After removal of 6 bases from V and 9 bases from J, the junction contained 4 bases not matched to a gene. Germline values: CDR1 GTSNPN, CDR2 SVGIG (reference sequence). The CDR3 is CACGTSGSGEQFF. For the CDR3, the DNA is TGTGCCTGCGGGACTAGCGGGAGTGGTGAGCAGTTCTTC.

A single count supports this clone. The chain recombines TRBV7-9 with TRBJ2-4; no clear D. The CDR3 extends over 14 amino acids. Germline V gene lookup returns CDR1 SEHNR and CDR2 FQNEAQ (reference sequence). Trimming removed 1 base at V and 4 bases at J, with 8 bases between. CDR3: CASSLGPEKNIQYF. As DNA, the CDR3 is TGTGCCAGCAGCTTAGGTCCCGAAAAAAACATTCAGTACTTC.